The 24 T cell receptor beta chains reported below all come from one sample, sequenced in a study of blood T cell repertoires in COVID-19. The table came from immunoSEQ multiplex PCR; TCRdb's copy has only in-frame clones and leaves some out. Here the sample spans roughly 11,000 clones, 71% being singletons. What was sequenced was peripheral blood. These receptor sequences come from a man in his fifties or sixties with COVID-19, enrolled during active disease.

This clone has more than one count but fewer than ten. V gene TRBV7-9 combines with J gene TRBJ2-1, with a weak D call TRBD2 (6 bases). The germline V gene encodes CDR1 SEHNR and CDR2 FQNEAQ (reference sequence). The CDR3 runs 13 residues. With 5 bases removed from V and 8 bases from J, the gap between germline ends came to 13 bases. CDR3 coding DNA: TGTGCCAGCAGCCTGGGACTTGGCTATGAGCAGTTCTTC. Its protein product is CASSLGLGYEQFF.

The rearrangement links TRBV18 to TRBJ1-6; the match to TRBD1 covers 10 bases. J gave up 7 bases and V 6 bases, and 15 bases lay outside the gene matches. There are 18 residues in the CDR3. Germline lookup yields CDR1 KGHSH and CDR2 LQKENI. In nucleotides, the CDR3 is TGTGCCAGCTCTCGAACGGAGGACCGGGACAGGGGAAATTCACCCCTCCACTTT. This gives the protein CASSRTEDRDRGNSPLHF.

The V call is TRBV3-1 (or the pseudogene TRBV3-2), the J call TRBJ2-7; D unresolved. The CDR3 totals 14 residues. Germline CDR1 reads LGHDT; CDR2 reads YNNKEL (reference sequence). The V end lost 3 bases, the J end lost 0 bases, and 9 bases lay between the germline ends. CDR3 loop: CASSQGPSSYEQYV. As DNA, the CDR3 is TGTGCCAGCAGCCAGGGCCCGAGCTCCTACGAGCAGTACGTC.

The chain has TRBV24-1 and TRBJ2-5; maybe TRBD2 (6 bases). The CDR3 is made up of 15 amino acids. The germline V and J ends were trimmed by 3 bases and 2 bases, with 12 bases remaining between them. Germline loops: CDR1 KGHDR, CDR2 SFDVKD. The CDR3 DNA is TGTGCCACCAGTGATGTGGGGGGTCTTCAAGAGACCCAGTACTTC. Encoded protein: CATSDVGGLQETQYF.

The chain combines TRBV9 with TRBJ1-3; 9 bases agree with TRBD1. Trimming cost V 0 bases and J 0 bases; bases outside gene matches: 7. Looked up from germline, CDR1 is SGDLS and CDR2 is YYNGEE. The CDR3 is made up of 18 amino acids. The CDR3 here is CASSVEDRGLSSGNTIYF. CDR3 DNA: TGTGCCAGCAGCGTAGAGGACAGGGGACTTTCCTCTGGAAACACCATATATTTT. Based on the CDR3 plus reference TRBV9 and TRBJ1-3, the full variable domain is DSGVTQTPKHLITATGQRVTLRCSPRSGDLSVYWYQQSLDQGLQFLIQYYNGEERAKGNILERFSAQQFPDLHSELNLSSLELGDSALYFCASSVEDRGLSSGNTIYFGEGSWLTVV.

This chain joins TRBV7-9 and TRBJ2-2; D is unclear. V was cut by 2 bases and J by 7 bases, with 8 bases left in between. CDR1 is SEHNR, CDR2 FQNEAQ, per germline (reference sequence). The CDR3 sequence is 13 residues long. The CDR3 DNA is TGTGCCAGCAGCTTAAACCGCGGCGGGGAGCTGTTTTTT. Protein product: CASSLNRGGELFF.

The J gene is TRBJ2-1, the V gene TRBV30, with 13 bases that match TRBD2. The CDR3 sequence is 20 residues long. After removal of 0 bases from V and 10 bases from J, the junction contained 21 bases not matched to a gene. Germline CDR1 GTSNPN, CDR2 SVGIG (reference sequence). CDR3 sequence (DNA): TGTGCCTGGAGTGTACTAGGACAGCCCGGACTAGCGGGAGTTTATTGGGAGCAGTTCTTC. It codes for CAWSVLGQPGLAGVYWEQFF.

The chain employs TRBV4-1 and TRBJ2-1; 7 bases map to TRBD1. With V trimmed by 4 bases and J by 5 bases, 2 bases remained unmatched. The CDR3 consists of 13 residues. Per the germline V gene, CDR1 is MGHRA and CDR2 is YSYEKL. CDR3 region: CASSPGTDNEQFF. The DNA for the CDR3 is TGCGCCAGCAGCCCCGGGACAGACAATGAGCAGTTCTTC.

The chain combines TRBV12-3 or TRBV12-4 with TRBJ1-1, with 7 bases fitting TRBD1. The length of the CDR3 is 13 residues. V trimming: 3 bases; J trimming: 7 bases; junction bases outside the gene matches: 5. The chain's CDR3 is CASSFISGGEAFF. The DNA for the CDR3 is TGTGCCAGCAGTTTTATTTCAGGGGGTGAAGCTTTCTTT.

The rearrangement links TRBV4-2 to TRBJ1-2, with D maybe TRBD1 (5 bases). Germline assignment: CDR1 LGHNA and CDR2 YNFKEQ. V was pared by 1 base and J by 4 bases, with 10 bases between. The CDR3 is 14 amino acids. CDR3 DNA: TGTGCCAGCAGCCAAGGGCGACAGATCTATGGCTACACCTTC. Amino acids: CASSQGRQIYGYTF.

The chain combines TRBV6-5 with TRBJ2-5, with 8 bases matching TRBD1. Losses at the gene ends were 2 bases for V and 4 bases for J; bases not matched to a gene: 6. The CDR3 consists of 15 residues. Germline V gives CDR1 MNHEY, CDR2 SVGAGI. The DNA for the CDR3 is TGTGCCAGCAGTTACGGACAGGGTCATACAGAGACCCAGTACTTC. Translating it yields CASSYGQGHTETQYF.

The chain couples TRBV5-1 to TRBJ2-1, with a weak D call TRBD2 (5 bases). CDR1 and CDR2 (germline): SGHRS, YFSETQ. This CDR3 region has 15 residues. V lost 4 bases and J 0 bases, leaving 11 bases between the germline ends. In nucleotides, the CDR3 is TGCGCCAGCAGCCCGAGCGGAAGCTCCTACAATGAGCAGTTCTTC. Translating gives CASSPSGSSYNEQFF.

This clone appeared once. The V and J genes are TRBV6-5 and TRBJ2-5, with 7 nucleotides matching TRBD1. This CDR3 comprises 15 residues. Germline-derived CDR1 and CDR2 are MNHEY and SVGAGI. J was trimmed by 4 bases and V by 6 bases; bases with no gene match: 11. This CDR3 is CASSPGGRGTETQYF. For the CDR3, the DNA is TGTGCCAGCAGCCCCGGTGGCAGGGGGACAGAGACCCAGTACTTC.

This clone was observed a few times. The rearrangement links TRBV6-6 to TRBJ2-1, with 10 bases aligning to TRBD2. Germline CDR1 MNHNY, CDR2 SVGAGI (reference sequence). This CDR3 contains 16 residues. Trimming removed 5 bases from V and 4 bases from J; junction bases left unmatched: 8. The CDR3 sequence is CASSNSGRAGYNEQFF. In DNA, the CDR3 is TGTGCCAGCAGTAACAGCGGGAGGGCCGGATACAATGAGCAGTTCTTC.

The CDR3 reads CASRDRVAAGELFF. The CDR3 DNA sequence: TGTGCCAGCAGAGACAGGGTGGCCGCCGGGGAGCTGTTTTTT. This chain uses TRBV6-5 with TRBJ2-2, with TRBD1 identical over 7 bases. The ends lost 6 bases at V and 6 bases at J; junction bases unmatched: 7. The CDR3 totals 14 residues. Germline CDR1 and CDR2: MNHEY and SVGAGI.

The chain links TRBV7-9 to TRBJ2-2; no clear D. The CDR3 has 13 residues. CDR1 SEHNR and CDR2 FQNEAQ come from the germline V gene (reference sequence). V lost 6 bases and J 1 base, leaving 6 bases between the germline ends. In DNA form, the CDR3 reads TGTGCCAGCAGGAGGCAGAACACCGGGGAGCTGTTTTTT. This encodes CASRRQNTGELFF.

The chain carries TRBV2 and TRBJ1-1, with a tentative D call TRBD1 (6 bases). CDR1 and CDR2 from the germline V gene are SNHLY and FYNNEI. V was trimmed by 10 bases and J by 1 base, leaving 13 bases between them. The CDR3 spans 13 residues. The CDR3 here is CATNREENTEAFF. The DNA of the CDR3 is TGTGCCACCAACAGGGAAGAGAACACTGAAGCTTTCTTT.

The chain uses TRBV18 and TRBJ1-1, with TRBD1 matching 9 bases. V gave up 3 bases and J gave up 2 bases; unmatched junction bases: 7. The CDR3 runs to 16 residues. The germline V gene has CDR1 KGHSH and CDR2 LQKENI. The DNA for the CDR3 is TGTGCCAGCTCACCCACGGGACAGGGTGGAAACACTGAAGCTTTCTTT. Translating gives CASSPTGQGGNTEAFF.

This clone was counted only a few times. The CDR3 region has the DNA TGTGCCAGCAGCTTAGGGGCCGGACAGAACTATGGCTACACCTTC. Protein sequence: CASSLGAGQNYGYTF. V usage is TRBV7-9 and J usage is TRBJ1-2; D is possibly TRBD1 (6 bases). V was shortened by 1 base and J by 2 bases, with 11 bases between the two germline ends. The germline CDR1 and CDR2 sequences are SEHNR and FQNEAQ (reference sequence). This CDR3 has 15 residues.

The chain is built from TRBV19 and TRBJ1-2, with TRBD1 matching 7 bases. V shed 5 bases, J shed 0 bases, and the junction held 12 bases outside the gene matches. Germline CDR1 is LNHDA and CDR2 is SQIVND (reference sequence). CDR3 length equals 17 residues. For the CDR3, the DNA is TGTGCCAGTAGTGTCCGGGACAGTTTCCCCTCTAACTATGGCTACACCTTC. It codes for CASSVRDSFPSNYGYTF.

The genes are TRBV28 and TRBJ2-2, with 14 bases that match TRBD2. The CDR3 is 15 residues long. V was pared by 6 bases and J by 6 bases, with 3 bases of the junction left unmatched. The germline V gene has CDR1 MDHEN and CDR2 SYDVKM. This CDR3 is CASRPGLAGAGELFF. CDR3 bases: TGTGCCAGCAGGCCGGGACTAGCGGGAGCCGGGGAGCTGTTTTTT.

The rearrangement joins TRBV7-2 to TRBJ2-3, with 14 positions matching TRBD2. V was clipped by 4 bases and J by 4 bases; unmatched bases: 4. Germline lookup yields CDR1 SGHTA and CDR2 FQGNSA. This CDR3 region has 16 residues. The CDR3 DNA is TGTGCCAGCAGCTACCGGGGACTAGCGGGGGCAGATACGCAGTATTTT. Its translation: CASSYRGLAGADTQYF. Full variable domain (remainder filled in from reference TRBV7-2 and TRBJ2-3): GAGVSQSPSNKVTEKGKDVELRCDPISGHTALYWYRQSLGQGLEFLIYFQGNSAPDKSGLPSDRFSAERTGGSVSTLTIQRTQQEDSAVYLCASSYRGLAGADTQYFGPGTRLTVL.

This clone was recorded only once. The rearrangement links TRBV5-8 to TRBJ1-1; D uncertain. CDR3 length: 14 amino acids. The germline V gene encodes CDR1 SGHTS and CDR2 YDEGEE. V lost 1 base, J lost 4 bases, and 11 bases lay in between. CDR3 nucleotide sequence: TGTGCCAGCAGCTTGCGACTCCTAGGCACTGAAGCTTTCTTT. As protein: CASSLRLLGTEAFF.

The gene calls are TRBV5-1 and TRBJ2-1; 7 bases match TRBD2. Trimming cost V 4 bases and J 2 bases; bases outside gene matches: 9. From germline, CDR1 is SGHRS and CDR2 YFSETQ. The CDR3 contains 16 residues. In DNA, the CDR3 is TGCGCCAGCAGCCCCCTTGCGGGAGTTACCTACAATGAGCAGTTCTTC. It yields the protein CASSPLAGVTYNEQFF. Complete variable domain (other parts from reference TRBV5-1 and TRBJ2-1): KAGVTQTPRYLIKTRGQQVTLSCSPISGHRSVSWYQQTPGQGLQFLFEYFSETQRNKGNFPGRFSGRQFSNSRSEMNVSTLELGDSALYLCASSPLAGVTYNEQFFGPGTRLTVL.